This T cell receptor (beta chain) was captured in a study of T cells in Graves' hyperthyroidism and ophthalmopathy (dated by TCRdb to the late 2010s). Broadly, across the study: Peripheral blood samples were taken at the time of initial diagnosis, prior to any treatment. TCR V-J signatures able to tell the groups apart were searched for in a discovery cohort of approximately 95 patients, of whom more than 40 had Graves' ophthalmopathy and around 56 had stable Graves' hyperthyroidism. Prospective prediction of ophthalmopathy was tested in an independent validation cohort of about 19 hyperthyroidism patients and some 17 patients who later progressed to ophthalmopathy. The 100 discovery patients were randomly divided into training and test sets at a 7:3 ratio. The study also compared thyroid tissue and blood T-cell repertoires from about six Graves' hyperthyroidism patients. Following sampling, methimazole starting at 30 mg daily was given to hyperthyroidism patients, and high-dose intravenous methylprednisolone was given to ophthalmopathy patients. The paper reports TCR Vbeta CDR3 sequencing of approximately 140 peripheral blood samples: approximately 41 ophthalmopathy, about 75 hyperthyroidism and some 17 progressor patients.

V and J are trimmed by 6 bases and 5 bases, and the gene matches miss 15 bases of the junction. From cysteine to phenylalanine, the CDR3 is 19 amino acids long. CDR3 DNA is the only sequence kept; it has 57 bases, read in frame from the first base. As encoded in the germline V gene (reference sequence), CDR1 is MNHEY while CDR2 is SMNVEV. Amplification of TCR beta CDR3 regions was carried out from RNA transcripts. The first round of RT-PCR for the TCR CDR3 was performed with the HTBI primer set and the Qiagen OneStep RT-PCR kit. Libraries were constructed in a second round of multiplex PCR, after which size selection and purification were carried out. Sequencing of the libraries was done on an Illumina HiSeq2000 using paired-end 100 bp reads. On the study's bioinformatics: Raw data were processed with SOAPnuke, discarding reads with adapters, uncalled bases, mean Phred below 15, or no exact constant-primer or identifier match. High-quality paired reads were merged with COPE v1.2.5, and unique nucleotide sequences were defined as clonotypes. MiTCR v1.1 was used to align clonotypes to the IMGT TRBV, TRBD and TRBJ reference segments. Only V-J combinations with frequency above 0.0001, covering 99% to 99.2% of repertoires, were analysed. A TCS score was defined as the ratio between F50 (clonal expansion) and ExV (chaos), using BLOSUM62-based TCRdist between CDR3 peptides within each V-J. Welch's t-statistics and random forest reduced fewer than 600 V-J features to 10 to 15, which were used in a naive Bayes classifier (R e1071). TCRdb reran the public reads through fastp at Q25 and MiXCR, keeping productive beta chains. Rows matching on CDR3 protein sequence are summarized as one entry with the most common DNA and genes. What appears here as the V and J calls and clone size reflects TCRdb's work, not the paper's. Within this sample are a few hundred thousand distinct CDR3 sequences, with approximately 15% of them counted one time only. The biggest ten clones account for less than 9.5% of the sample.

The research as a whole found: Ophthalmopathy was separated from stable hyperthyroidism by a 13 V-J signature model, with about 86% sensitivity and about 81% specificity obtained in cross-validation and 80%/75% obtained in testing. In validation, the model predicted progression to ophthalmopathy with around 71% sensitivity and approximately 74% specificity, a median of about six months before onset. No statistical method was used to set the sample size in advance, and investigators knew the group allocation. Most expanded thyroid clonotypes (frequency above 0.001) were also found in blood, which suggests that blood repertoires may mirror thyroid immune responses.

This clonotype was recorded at least ten times. Its cognate antigen has yet to be identified. Base qualities are not recorded, but no much larger clone differs from it by a single base. Stable Graves' hyperthyroidism was defined as no progression to ophthalmopathy during 18 months of follow-up. Hyperthyroidism patients were newly diagnosed, with disease duration under 2 months, and aged 18 to 65 years. Any patient with an uncontrolled infection, another autoimmune disease, pregnancy or lactation was excluded. Clinical symptoms, serum thyroxine and TRAb, thyroid ultrasound, and orbital computed tomography formed the basis for the diagnoses. PBMCs were isolated from about 9 ml of fresh peripheral blood by Ficoll-Paque density gradient centrifugation. Total RNA was extracted using Trizol reagent, and RNA quality was assessed on an Agilent 2100 Bioanalyzer.

This receptor was taken from a woman younger than 45 with Graves' hyperthyroidism. This chain joins TRBV27 to TRBJ2-4, with TRBD2 matching 14 junction bases. Material for sequencing was blood. The CDR3 region: CASRPHPGTSGRVQNIQYF. The nucleotides are TGTGCCAGCAGGCCTCATCCCGGGACTAGCGGGAGAGTCCAAAACATTCAGTACTTC.